This T cell receptor (beta chain) is from a study of early T cells in non-severe SARS-CoV-2 infection. Study context: Chains were unpaired, as sequencing was done on bulk RNA from unsorted whole blood.

About this clonotype itself: The antigen remains undetermined.

Broader study findings: Private and CD4 specificities were missed by VDJdb matching, which favored anti-spike CD8 responses.

Attachment of unique molecular identifiers was made to individual cDNA molecules. TCRdb passed the 5' RACE reads through MiXCR, listing each CDR3 protein once. The sample includes roughly 97,000 distinct CDR3 sequences, roughly 11% of them seen just once. The germline V and J ends were trimmed by 1 base and 4 bases, with 3 bases remaining between them. There are 12 residues in the CDR3. Per the germline V gene, CDR1 is SNHLY and CDR2 is FYNNEI. The TCR originated in an adult who was a healthcare worker with PCR-confirmed SARS-CoV-2 infection or an uninfected control (not recorded which). The sequenced sample was whole blood, obtained at baseline. The chain combines TRBV2 with TRBJ2-3, with D unresolved. CDR3 coding DNA: TGTGCCAGCAGTGAAGGGGCAGATACGCAGTATTTT. Its translation: CASSEGADTQYF.